This passage covers 6 T cell receptor beta chains from one sample sequenced in a study of blood T cells in healthy people across ages. A second roughly 7 to 12 cycle PCR used barcoded and J-beta primers. TCRdb processed the 5' RACE reads anew with MiXCR; each CDR3 protein has one entry. This table holds around 790,000 distinct CDR3 sequences, roughly 44% found once. Specimen: blood. The source is a man aged 55 to 69 in good health.

V and J are TRBV2 and TRBJ2-5, with 10 bases lining up with TRBD1. Germline values: CDR1 SNHLY, CDR2 FYNNEI. J lost 3 bases, V lost 6 bases, and 4 bases had no gene match. The CDR3 sequence is 14 residues long. Here the CDR3 DNA reads TGTGCCAGCAGGGACGGGACAGGGGAAGAGACCCAGTACTTC. Protein: CASRDGTGEETQYF.

V and J are TRBV6-6 and TRBJ2-1; weak D call: TRBD1 (6 bases). The V end was cut by 0 bases, the J end by 10 bases, with 22 bases between. Germline V gene sequence: CDR1 MNHNY, CDR2 SVGAGI (reference sequence). This CDR3 spans 17 amino acids. The CDR3, as DNA: TGTGCCAGCAGTTACTCTCAGGGCGACAGGAGCTCCTACGAGCAGTTCTTC. Amino acid sequence: CASSYSQGDRSSYEQFF.

This clonotype occurred a few times. This chain connects TRBV4-3 to TRBJ2-1, with TRBD1 as a possible D gene (5 bases). Germline V lookup: CDR1 LGHNA, CDR2 YSLEER. The CDR3 spans 17 residues. The ends were cut back, 0 bases at V and 0 bases at J, with 12 bases in the middle. CDR3 in DNA: TGCGCCAGCAGCCAAGAAGGGGCCTACAGCTCCTACAATGAGCAGTTCTTC. Translation: CASSQEGAYSSYNEQFF.

The V call is TRBV4-3, the J call TRBJ2-2; D is unclear. The CDR3 length is 17 residues. Germline CDR1 LGHNA, CDR2 YSLEER. The V and J ends lost 0 bases and 2 bases respectively, with 13 bases between them. The CDR3 bases are TGCGCCAGCAGCCAAGAAGTGGTCAACATAAACACCGGGGAGCTGTTTTTT. Protein product: CASSQEVVNINTGELFF.

This clonotype was seen many times. This chain links TRBV20-1 with TRBJ2-2; 8 bases are shared with TRBD1. V trimming: 0 bases; J trimming: 3 bases; junction bases outside the gene matches: 3. The CDR3 is made up of 15 amino acids. From germline, CDR1 is DFQATT and CDR2 SNEGSKA (reference sequence). The CDR3, as DNA: TGCAGTGCTAGAGACAGGGGGCTAGACACCGGGGAGCTGTTTTTT. It translates to CSARDRGLDTGELFF.

There are a few counts of this clonotype. The chain recombines TRBV6-2 or TRBV6-3 with TRBJ2-1, with D perhaps matching TRBD1 (6 bases). This CDR3 spans 14 amino acids. V lost 0 bases and J 15 bases, leaving 18 bases between the germline ends. Germline values: CDR1 MNHEY, CDR2 SVGEGT. CDR3 in DNA: TGTGCCAGCAGTTACTCGAACCAGGGGACCACCTCGTTCTTC. Its protein product is CASSYSNQGTTSFF.